The entry below describes one T cell receptor (beta chain). It has no known antigen specificity. No base-level quality is on record; no much larger clone is a single base apart. This entry comes from a study of blood T cell repertoires in COVID-19 (dated by TCRdb to 2018 to 2020). Regarding the complete study: Collaborator samples came from the United States, Italy and Spain and covered acute and convalescent phases of COVID-19. The prospective study material was composed of cDNA or gDNA derived from T cells, B-cell-depleted T cells, or PBMCs. The dataset comprised deeply sampled blood TCRbeta repertoires from subjects exposed to, actively infected with, or recovered from COVID-19. The repertoires were released in a freely available public database intended as a resource for research on the immune response to SARS-CoV-2. The samples were drawn from the first 160 participants of the ongoing ImmuneRACE study and from over a thousand subjects provided by 6 global collaborators. A de-identified subject ID, COVID-19 status, age in years and sex were almost always included in the sample metadata. Where available, HLA class I and class II types were taken from metadata supplied by the sample provider and were not determined by assay-based typing.

V and J are truncated by 1 base and 0 bases respectively, leaving an intervening sequence of 6 bases. Spanning cysteine to phenylalanine, the CDR3 consists of 15 amino acids. Here the CDR3 DNA is all that survives: 45 bases in frame from base 1. CDR1 and CDR2 were assigned from the germline V gene (reference sequence) as SEHNR and FQNEAQ. The paper as a whole reports these results and caveats: The quantity of clinical and demographic metadata differed by source and by participant and was supplied without curation.

Collaborating institutions collected whole blood in K2EDTA tubes following their own protocols. For TCRbeta analysis, collaborators shipped samples as frozen whole blood, isolated PBMCs, or DNA extracted from either of those sample types. TCRbeta CDR3 regions were amplified from genomic DNA by means of the immunoSEQ Assay, a bias-controlled multiplex PCR. For the original study's pipeline: The number of nucleated cells in each sample was estimated by amplification of reference gene primers within the assay. To quantify the absolute abundance of each unique TCRbeta CDR3 rearrangement, sequence reads were collapsed and filtered. For each sample, productive Simpson clonality was calculated by taking the square root of Simpson's diversity index across productive rearrangements. TCRdb stores this immuneACCESS table with in-frame sequences only. Part of the clones is absent; in the studies checked, under half of the shortfall reflects unresolved V genes, and no reason is known for the rest. The DNA gave D and trimming, while V, J and clone size come from that table. Recorded for this sample are 200,000 to 250,000 clones; around 88% of them occurred a single time. 2.5% to 3.5% of the sample is taken by the ten largest.

What was sequenced was peripheral blood. Rearrangement joined TRBV7-9 to TRBJ1-4; the D gene identity is not certain. This clonotype was sampled from a man aged 45-60 years with active or convalescent COVID-19. The CDR3 is CASSLDGATNEKLFF. DNA sequence: TGTGCCAGCAGCTTAGACGGTGCAACTAATGAAAAACTGTTTTTT. Full variable domain (CDR3 extended with the reference TRBV7-9 and TRBJ1-4 proteins): DTGVSQNPRHKITKRGQNVTFRCDPISEHNRLYWYRQTLGQGPEFLTYFQNEAQLEKSRLLSDRFSAERPKGSFSTLEIQRTEQGDSAMYLCASSLDGATNEKLFFGSGTQLSVL.